Below are 32 T cell receptor beta chains sequenced from a single sample in a study of patients and donors after allogeneic stem cell transplantation. TCRdb analysed the RT-PCR reads with MiXCR anew, one entry per CDR3 protein. The table includes about a million distinct CDR3 sequences, 15% to 20% detected once. Sequencing was carried out using blood, either unsorted or a sorted T cell fraction (not recorded which). These receptor sequences come from a human donor who was either an allogeneic HSCT recipient or a stem cell or donor lymphocyte infusion donor (not recorded which). It is not recorded whose cells these are; they may come from a transplant donor.

The CDR3 sequence: CASSLVVVPDLNTEAFF. The CDR3 region has the DNA TGCGCCAGCAGCTTGGTGGTGGTACCTGACCTGAACACTGAAGCTTTCTTT. V and J are TRBV5-1 and TRBJ1-1; D remains ambiguous. With 0 bases removed from V and 0 bases from J, the gap between germline ends came to 15 bases. The CDR3 loop spans 17 amino acids. Germline CDR1 and CDR2: SGHRS and YFSETQ.

This clonotype was detected only a few times. The V and J genes are TRBV6-6 and TRBJ2-5; no definite D call. The V end was cut by 5 bases, the J end by 5 bases, with 6 bases between. The germline V gene encodes CDR1 MNHNY and CDR2 SVGAGI (reference sequence). The CDR3 runs 11 residues. This CDR3 is CASSHVETQYF. Here the CDR3 DNA reads TGTGCCAGCAGTCATGTGGAGACCCAGTACTTC.

The chain carries TRBV2 and TRBJ2-3; 8 bases fit TRBD2. J lost 2 bases, V lost 7 bases, and 11 bases had no gene match. Germline-derived CDR1 and CDR2 are SNHLY and FYNNEI. The CDR3 is 16 residues long. The CDR3 DNA sequence: TGTGCCAGCAAAGAGGTGGCGGGGGGCCTCACAGATACGCAGTATTTT. This translates into CASKEVAGGLTDTQYF.

The CDR3 nucleotides read TGTGCCAGCACGGATCGGGGATCCACAGATACGCAGTATTTT. This codes for CASTDRGSTDTQYF. V gene TRBV12-3 or TRBV12-4 combines with J gene TRBJ2-3; weak D call: TRBD2 (5 bases). This CDR3 contains 14 residues. Trimming left V 7 bases short and J 2 bases short, with 13 bases between.

At least ten counts were recorded for this clonotype. The chain joins TRBV12-3 or TRBV12-4 to TRBJ1-3; TRBD1 aligns across 9 bases. With 3 bases clipped from V and 10 bases from J, the junction kept 13 bases outside the gene matches. The CDR3 runs to 16 residues. In nucleotides, the CDR3 is TGTGCCAGCAGTTTGGGGACAGGGTCCACCTGGAGGACCATATATTTT. Its protein product is CASSLGTGSTWRTIYF.

V is TRBV4-3 and J is TRBJ1-6, with 7 bases aligning to TRBD1. From germline, CDR1 is LGHNA and CDR2 YSLEER. V gave up 3 bases and J gave up 7 bases; unmatched junction bases: 12. The CDR3 runs to 17 residues. This CDR3 reads CASSHAPQAGGNSPLHF. CDR3 nucleotides: TGCGCCAGCAGCCACGCTCCTCAGGCAGGGGGAAATTCACCCCTCCACTTT.

This clonotype came up a few times. The chain carries TRBV27 and TRBJ2-7; D not resolved. Germline V CDR1 and CDR2: MNHEY, SMNVEV (reference sequence). V was shortened by 3 bases and J by 3 bases, with 9 bases between the two germline ends. The CDR3 length is 13 residues. CDR3 sequence (DNA): TGTGCCAGCAGTTTTTACGGTAACTACGAGCAGTACTTC. This sequence encodes CASSFYGNYEQYF.

This clonotype was seen a few times. The V gene is TRBV29-1, the J gene TRBJ2-1; 12 nucleotides align to TRBD2. This CDR3 contains 15 residues. Germline values: CDR1 SQVTM, CDR2 ANQGSEA. The V and J ends lost 2 bases and 2 bases, in that order; junction bases with no gene match: 1. Written as DNA, the CDR3 is TGCAGCGTTGAACCTAGCGGGAGGGCCTACAATGAGCAGTTCTTC. This encodes CSVEPSGRAYNEQFF.

This clonotype showed up just a few times. This rearrangement joins TRBV20-1 to TRBJ2-2, with D hard to call. This CDR3 region has 13 residues. Germline V gene data show CDR1 as DFQATT and CDR2 as SNEGSKA (reference sequence). V was pared by 4 bases and J by 6 bases, with 12 bases between. The CDR3, as DNA: TGCAGTGCTATCAACGGGTTGGCCGGGGAGCTGTTTTTT. Translation: CSAINGLAGELFF.

This chain uses TRBV20-1 with TRBJ1-6; weak D call: TRBD1 (6 bases). In germline, CDR1 is DFQATT, CDR2 SNEGSKA (reference sequence). The CDR3 length is 15 residues. Trimming removed 5 bases at V and 8 bases at J, with 19 bases between. For the CDR3, the DNA is TGCAGTGCTCCATCTTGGGGGGCCGTAGATTCACCCCTCCACTTT. Translating it yields CSAPSWGAVDSPLHF.

This clonotype has more than one count but fewer than ten. V usage is TRBV7-8 and J usage is TRBJ2-1; tentative D call: TRBD1 (5 bases). V was pared by 1 base and J by 3 bases, with 10 bases between. Per germline, CDR1 SGHVS and CDR2 FQNEAQ. The length of the CDR3 is 15 residues. Here the CDR3 DNA reads TGTGCCAGCAGCTTAGAGGGGCAGCTCTACAATGAGCAGTTCTTC. Amino acids: CASSLEGQLYNEQFF.

The chain links TRBV27 to TRBJ1-1; no clear D. CDR1 is MNHEY, CDR2 SMNVEV, per germline (reference sequence). Trimming took off 0 bases at V and 4 bases at J, with 12 bases between the two ends. The CDR3 has 15 amino acids. CDR3 in DNA: TGTGCCAGCAGTTTATCGAGGATGGTGACCACTGAAGCTTTCTTT. Translated: CASSLSRMVTTEAFF.

This clonotype came up a few times. V gene TRBV5-5 combines with J gene TRBJ1-1; 9 bases are shared with TRBD1. Trimming cost V 4 bases and J 4 bases; bases outside gene matches: 8. The CDR3 length is 15 residues. Germline values: CDR1 SGHKS, CDR2 YYEKEE (reference sequence). The CDR3 spells CASSTLTGGGTEAFF. The DNA for the CDR3 is TGTGCCAGCAGCACCCTTACAGGGGGCGGCACTGAAGCTTTCTTT.

The J gene is TRBJ2-5, the V gene TRBV6-2 or TRBV6-3; 7 bases fit TRBD2. Trimming cost V 6 bases and J 3 bases; bases outside gene matches: 7. In germline, CDR1 is MNHEY, CDR2 SVGEGT. There are 14 residues in the CDR3. This CDR3 reads CASRASSGKETQYF. The CDR3 bases are TGTGCCAGCAGAGCGTCTAGCGGAAAAGAGACCCAGTACTTC.

This chain links TRBV11-2 with TRBJ2-2; a weak D match, TRBD1 (5 bases). Trimming cost V 5 bases and J 7 bases, with 20 bases left between them. Per germline, CDR1 SGHAT and CDR2 FQNNGV. The CDR3 covers 16 residues. In nucleotides, the CDR3 is TGTGCCAGCAGCAAATTGGCTGGACAAGGAGACGGGGAGCTGTTTTTT. This codes for CASSKLAGQGDGELFF.

This clonotype occurred a few times. Written as DNA, the CDR3 is TGTGCCAGCACCCGGGGACAGAAGCACCAGATCTATGGCTACACCTTC. This gives the protein CASTRGQKHQIYGYTF. The rearrangement uses TRBV12-3 or TRBV12-4 and TRBJ1-2; 7 bases fit TRBD1. CDR3 length equals 16 residues. V lost 7 bases, J lost 4 bases, and 15 bases stayed unmatched.

This clonotype was seen only a few times. The genes are TRBV5-1 and TRBJ2-5; D assignment may be TRBD1 or TRBD2 (6 bases each). The V end lost 6 bases, the J end lost 5 bases, and 11 bases lay between the germline ends. The V gene's germline CDR1 is SGHRS and CDR2 YFSETQ. The CDR3 length is 12 residues. This CDR3 reads CASTYGGETQYF. CDR3 nucleotide sequence: TGCGCCAGCACGTACGGGGGCGAGACCCAGTACTTC.

V and J are TRBV24-1 and TRBJ2-3; D may be TRBD1 (6 bases). This CDR3 has 17 residues. CDR1 and CDR2 (germline): KGHDR, SFDVKD. With 4 bases removed from V and 2 bases from J, the gap between germline ends came to 18 bases. This CDR3 reads CATSDSRQVGDTDTQYF. The CDR3 bases are TGTGCCACCAGTGACTCCCGACAGGTTGGGGACACAGATACGCAGTATTTT.

J is TRBJ2-7 and V is TRBV7-2, with 12 bases fitting TRBD2. CDR3 length equals 15 residues. CDR1 and CDR2 (germline): SGHTA, FQGNSA. Trimming removed 5 bases from V and 6 bases from J; junction bases left unmatched: 8. CDR3 amino acids: CASSIWTSGTSEQYF. In nucleotides, the CDR3 is TGTGCCAGCAGCATATGGACTAGCGGGACGTCCGAGCAGTACTTC.

This clonotype showed up just a few times. The genes are TRBV12-3 or TRBV12-4 and TRBJ1-3, with D possibly TRBD1 on 5 matching bases. This CDR3 spans 18 amino acids. Trimming shortened V by 4 bases and J by 0 bases, and 19 bases separated the two germline ends. Here the CDR3 reads CASSSTGGNRISGNTIYF. DNA of the CDR3: TGTGCCAGCAGTTCCACAGGTGGGAATAGGATCTCTGGAAACACCATATATTTT.

This clonotype showed up just a few times. The chain joins TRBV6-2 or TRBV6-3 to TRBJ2-1, with TRBD2 matching 8 bases. The germline V gene has CDR1 MNHEY and CDR2 SVGEGT. The length of the CDR3 is 16 residues. J was trimmed by 7 bases and V by 5 bases; bases with no gene match: 13. This CDR3 is CASSAPGLGNWNEQFF. The CDR3 DNA is TGTGCCAGCAGTGCACCGGGACTAGGGAACTGGAATGAGCAGTTCTTC.

There are a few counts of this clonotype. The V gene is TRBV7-2, the J gene TRBJ2-1; 7 bases map to TRBD2. Trimming removed 5 bases from V and 6 bases from J; junction bases left unmatched: 4. The germline CDR1 and CDR2 sequences are SGHTA and FQGNSA. The CDR3 loop spans 13 amino acids. The CDR3 DNA sequence: TGTGCCAGCAGCCCGGGACTATCCAATGAGCAGTTCTTC. Translated: CASSPGLSNEQFF.

This clonotype occurred many times. The CDR3: CASSLSAGGTEAFF. The DNA for the CDR3 is TGTGCCAGCAGTTTATCGGCAGGGGGCACTGAAGCTTTCTTT. V gene TRBV12-3 or TRBV12-4 combines with J gene TRBJ1-1; TRBD1 matches at 7 bases. V was clipped by 2 bases and J by 4 bases; unmatched bases: 4. The CDR3 has 14 amino acids.

The chain joins TRBV7-9 to TRBJ1-2; the match to TRBD1 covers 11 bases. Unmatched junction bases numbered 5, after V lost 3 bases and J lost 5 bases. Germline V gives CDR1 SEHNR, CDR2 FQNEAQ (reference sequence). This CDR3 contains 15 residues. The CDR3 loop is CASSFEDRGQYGYTF. The DNA for the CDR3 is TGTGCCAGCAGCTTTGAGGACAGGGGGCAATATGGCTACACCTTC.

This clonotype turned up a few times. V usage is TRBV10-3 and J usage is TRBJ1-5, with TRBD1 matching 9 bases. Germline values: CDR1 ENHRY, CDR2 SYGVKD. Germline trimming cut 3 bases from V and 5 bases from J; bases unmatched to any gene: 5. CDR3 length equals 15 residues. This chain's CDR3 is CAISDLGQGDQPQHF. The CDR3 DNA reads as TGTGCCATCAGTGACCTGGGACAGGGAGATCAGCCCCAGCATTTT.

The chain links TRBV30 to TRBJ1-1; a possible D gene is TRBD1 (6 bases). The CDR3 extends over 13 amino acids. The ends were cut back, 2 bases at V and 4 bases at J, with 11 bases in the middle. Germline CDR1 reads GTSNPN; CDR2 reads SVGIG (reference sequence). The CDR3: CAWSQGSGTEAFF. CDR3 sequence (DNA): TGTGCCTGGAGTCAGGGGTCGGGCACTGAAGCTTTCTTT.

This clonotype was detected a few times. The chain has TRBV20-1 and TRBJ1-1; TRBD1 agrees at 9 bases. The CDR3 sequence is 12 residues long. The V segment lost 7 bases and the J segment 1 base; nucleotides outside the gene matches: 1. Germline V gene data show CDR1 as DFQATT and CDR2 as SNEGSKA (reference sequence). CDR3 protein: CSGDRENTEAFF. Here the CDR3 DNA reads TGCAGTGGGGACAGGGAGAACACTGAAGCTTTCTTT.

The V and J genes are TRBV6-1 and TRBJ2-2; possible D gene TRBD1, 5 bases. This CDR3 spans 16 amino acids. Trimming took off 6 bases at V and 6 bases at J, with 20 bases between the two ends. Per germline, CDR1 MNHNS and CDR2 SASEGT. CDR3 region: CASRDTPRVVAGELFF. The CDR3 region has the DNA TGTGCCAGCAGGGACACACCCAGGGTGGTGGCCGGGGAGCTGTTTTTT.

This clonotype was detected a few times. The chain joins TRBV20-1 to TRBJ2-7, with D perhaps matching TRBD1 or TRBD2 (6 bases each). CDR1 and CDR2 (germline): DFQATT, SNEGSKA (reference sequence). There are 14 residues in the CDR3. Trimming cost V 3 bases and J 2 bases, with 14 bases left between them. The CDR3 loop reads CSASPTGGAYEQYF. The CDR3 DNA sequence: TGCAGTGCTAGCCCGACAGGAGGGGCCTACGAGCAGTACTTC.

Ten or more counts support this clonotype. The CDR3 region has the DNA TGTGCCAGCAGCTTATTAGGTTCACCCCTCCACTTT. This encodes CASSLLGSPLHF. V gene TRBV7-9 combines with J gene TRBJ1-6; D remains unclear. The CDR3 contains 12 residues. Trimming took 2 bases from V and 9 from J, leaving 5 bases between them. Germline CDR1 and CDR2: SEHNR and FQNEAQ (reference sequence).

The CDR3 nucleotides read TGTGCCAGCAGTTACGGGGAGACAGGGGCGTACAATGAGCAGTTCTTC. Translated, it gives CASSYGETGAYNEQFF. This chain links TRBV6-2 or TRBV6-3 with TRBJ2-1; 8 bases map to TRBD1. The CDR3 consists of 16 residues. Looked up from germline, CDR1 is MNHEY and CDR2 is SVGEGT. Unmatched junction bases numbered 7, after V lost 2 bases and J lost 4 bases.

V gene TRBV28 combines with J gene TRBJ2-1; 11 bases agree with TRBD1. J was trimmed by 4 bases and V by 8 bases; bases with no gene match: 7. CDR1 is MDHEN and CDR2 is SYDVKM in the germline V gene. This CDR3 spans 15 amino acids. The CDR3 is CASGSGQGAYNEQFF. The CDR3 coding sequence is TGTGCCAGCGGTTCTGGACAGGGGGCATACAATGAGCAGTTCTTC.